Presented here are 26 T cell receptor beta chains from one specimen sequenced in a study of shared clonotypes between healthy human individuals. TCRdb keeps only in-frame clones here, not all; method: immunoSEQ multiplex PCR. Among about 470,000 clones listed, around 79% were seen once. Sequencing was performed on PBMCs. These receptors all come from a woman aged 40-49 years in good health. Some clones in this sample may be carry-over from other donors' samples.

In this sample, this clone turned up once. The chain carries TRBV5-6 and TRBJ1-2, with 7 bases fitting TRBD1. Germline trimming cut 4 bases from V and 6 bases from J; bases unmatched to any gene: 12. Germline V gene lookup returns CDR1 SGHDT and CDR2 YYEEEE. The CDR3 loop spans 15 amino acids. The CDR3 reads CASSQPPTGRDGYTF. The DNA of the CDR3 is TGTGCCAGCAGCCAACCCCCGACAGGGAGGGATGGCTACACCTTC.

The gene calls are TRBV4-3 and TRBJ2-3, with TRBD1 matching over 7 bases. Germline-derived CDR1 and CDR2 are LGHNA and YSLEER. After removal of 3 bases from V and 4 bases from J, the junction contained 4 bases not matched to a gene. CDR3 length: 14 residues. Here the CDR3 reads CASSHHDRADTQYF. The CDR3 DNA reads TGCGCCAGCAGCCATCATGACAGGGCAGATACGCAGTATTTT.

The chain carries TRBV30 and TRBJ1-2; 7 bases align to TRBD1. Per germline, CDR1 GTSNPN and CDR2 SVGIG (reference sequence). The CDR3 sequence is 13 residues long. Trimming took 5 bases from V and 9 from J; bases not matched to a gene: 12. Here the CDR3 reads CAWGIDRVGRYTF. The CDR3 DNA reads as TGTGCCTGGGGAATTGACAGGGTTGGCCGCTACACCTTC. The full variable domain, its missing parts supplied by reference TRBV30 and TRBJ1-2, is SQTIHQWPATLVQPVGSPLSLECTVEGTSNPNLYWYRQAAGRGLQLLFYSVGIGQISSEVPQNLSASRPQDRQFILSSKKLLLSDSGFYLCAWGIDRVGRYTFGSGTRLTVV.

The chain carries TRBV7-9 and TRBJ2-7, with 8 bases identical to TRBD2. Trimming removed 6 bases from V and 4 bases from J; junction bases left unmatched: 14. Germline V gene lookup returns CDR1 SEHNR and CDR2 FQNEAQ (reference sequence). The CDR3 is made up of 16 amino acids. The DNA for the CDR3 is TGTGCCAGCAGTCGAGCCAAGAGCGGGAGTCTGTACGAGCAGTACTTC. Protein sequence: CASSRAKSGSLYEQYF.

In its sample, this clone was seen once. This chain links TRBV7-2 with TRBJ2-1, with 7 bases aligning to TRBD2. Germline V lookup: CDR1 SGHTA, CDR2 FQGNSA. This CDR3 is 16 amino acids long. Losses at the gene ends were 6 bases for V and 0 bases for J; bases not matched to a gene: 8. The CDR3 region has the DNA TGTGCCAGCAGTTGGGTCGGCGGGAGCTCCTACAATGAGCAGTTCTTC. Amino acid sequence: CASSWVGGSSYNEQFF.

The chain joins TRBV28 to TRBJ2-7, with D unclear. Germline V CDR1 and CDR2: MDHEN, SYDVKM. The V gene lost 6 bases and the J gene lost 0 bases, with 12 bases spanning the gap. The CDR3 runs to 14 residues. The CDR3 DNA follows: TGTGCCAGCAGCTCACCGGTCCTCTCCTACGAGCAGTACTTC. Translated: CASSSPVLSYEQYF. The full variable domain, its missing parts supplied by reference TRBV28 and TRBJ2-7, is DVKVTQSSRYLVKRTGEKVFLECVQDMDHENMFWYRQDPGLGLRLIYFSYDVKMKEKGDIPEGYSVSREKKERFSLILESASTNQTSMYLCASSSPVLSYEQYFGPGTRLTVT.

J is TRBJ2-3 and V is TRBV4-3, with D perhaps TRBD2 (6 bases). V was clipped by 0 bases and J by 4 bases, with 11 bases between them. Germline CDR1 and CDR2: LGHNA and YSLEER. The CDR3 is 15 amino acids. The CDR3 reads CASSQDLTRSDTQYF. CDR3 bases: TGCGCCAGCAGCCAAGATCTGACTAGATCAGATACGCAGTATTTT.

This chain connects TRBV7-9 to TRBJ2-3; 7 bases line up with TRBD2. The CDR3 consists of 16 residues. V shed 5 bases, J shed 0 bases, and the junction held 8 bases outside the gene matches. The germline CDR1 and CDR2 sequences are SEHNR and FQNEAQ (reference sequence). The CDR3 protein is CASSPRLATSTDTQYF. CDR3 nucleotides: TGTGCCAGCAGCCCGAGACTAGCCACTAGCACAGATACGCAGTATTTT.

The V gene is TRBV19, the J gene TRBJ2-2; 7 bases match TRBD1. CDR3 length: 15 amino acids. Trimming cost V 9 bases and J 5 bases; bases outside gene matches: 12. Germline V gene data show CDR1 as LNHDA and CDR2 as SQIVND (reference sequence). The CDR3 is CASAVRDSTTGELFF. The CDR3 DNA is TGTGCCAGCGCCGTCCGGGACAGCACAACCGGGGAGCTGTTTTTT. The full variable domain, its missing parts supplied by reference TRBV19 and TRBJ2-2, is DGGITQSPKYLFRKEGQNVTLSCEQNLNHDAMYWYRQDPGQGLRLIYYSQIVNDFQKGDIAEGYSVSREKKESFPLTVTSAQKNPTAFYLCASAVRDSTTGELFFGEGSRLTVL.

This chain connects TRBV28 to TRBJ1-1, with 10 nucleotides matching TRBD1. The germline V gene has CDR1 MDHEN and CDR2 SYDVKM. J lost 6 bases, V lost 3 bases, and 1 base had no gene match. CDR3 length: 13 residues. CDR3 residues: CASSLGQGPEAFF. The CDR3 DNA is TGTGCCAGCAGTTTGGGACAGGGGCCTGAAGCTTTCTTT.

This clone was counted a few times. This chain joins TRBV4-2 and TRBJ1-5; 10 nucleotides align to TRBD1. J lost 4 bases, V lost 1 base, and 1 base had no gene match. The germline V gene encodes CDR1 LGHNA and CDR2 YNFKEQ. The CDR3 sequence is 15 residues long. The CDR3 region has the DNA TGTGCCAGCAGCCAAGGACAGGGGGCGAATCAGCCCCAGCATTTT. Translating gives CASSQGQGANQPQHF.

In this sample, this clone turned up a few times. This sequence joins TRBV28 and TRBJ1-3; maybe TRBD1 (6 bases). This CDR3 contains 17 residues. Trimming stripped 4 bases from V and 5 bases from J, with 21 bases between. Per the germline V gene, CDR1 is MDHEN and CDR2 is SYDVKM. Here the CDR3 reads CASSYPKKGGKRNTIYF. As DNA, the CDR3 is TGTGCCAGCAGTTACCCAAAGAAAGGGGGGAAAAGAAACACCATATATTTT.

A few counts support this clone. The V call is TRBV6-1, the J call TRBJ1-2; the D is unclear. V dropped 5 bases and J dropped 4 bases, with 11 bases sitting between them. CDR1 and CDR2 (germline): MNHNS, SASEGT. This CDR3 contains 13 residues. The CDR3, as DNA: TGTGCCAGCAGTATGGACTCTGTCTATGGCTACACCTTC. Amino acid sequence: CASSMDSVYGYTF.

The rearrangement joins TRBV9 to TRBJ2-7; D remains unclear. This CDR3 region has 14 residues. The V and J ends lost 4 bases and 3 bases respectively, with 14 bases between them. Germline V gene lookup returns CDR1 SGDLS and CDR2 YYNGEE. CDR3 sequence (DNA): TGTGCCAGCAGCTCTAGAGCTGGGTTCTACGAGCAGTACTTC. As protein: CASSSRAGFYEQYF.

The J gene is TRBJ2-3, the V gene TRBV19; 9 nucleotides agree with TRBD1. The germline V gene has CDR1 LNHDA and CDR2 SQIVND (reference sequence). CDR3 length: 16 amino acids. V was pared by 9 bases and J by 2 bases, with 12 bases of the junction left unmatched. The CDR3 reads CASRRQDRGNTDTQYF. The DNA for the CDR3 is TGTGCCAGCCGCCGCCAGGACAGGGGAAACACAGATACGCAGTATTTT.

V is TRBV6-1 and J is TRBJ1-5; TRBD1 might be the D (5 bases). The germline CDR1 and CDR2 sequences are MNHNS and SASEGT. This CDR3 spans 18 amino acids. The V end lost 0 bases, the J end lost 2 bases, and 17 bases lay between the germline ends. CDR3 in DNA: TGTGCCAGCAGTGAAGCGGGGCCGGGGTGGTCTGGCAATCAGCCCCAGCATTTT. The encoded protein is CASSEAGPGWSGNQPQHF.

This chain joins TRBV28 and TRBJ1-5; D not certain. Looked up from germline, CDR1 is MDHEN and CDR2 is SYDVKM. Trimming left V 6 bases short and J 0 bases short, with 9 bases between. The CDR3 loop spans 14 amino acids. CDR3 protein: CASSAQVSNQPQHF. In nucleotides, the CDR3 is TGTGCCAGCAGCGCTCAGGTTAGCAATCAGCCCCAGCATTTT.

This sequence joins TRBV27 and TRBJ2-2; D gene unclear. This CDR3 contains 12 residues. V was pared by 4 bases and J by 3 bases, with 3 bases between. Per the germline V gene, CDR1 is MNHEY and CDR2 is SMNVEV (reference sequence). This CDR3 reads CASSYYTGELFF. In DNA, the CDR3 is TGTGCCAGCAGTTACTACACCGGGGAGCTGTTTTTT.

This clone was picked up many times. This chain joins TRBV19 and TRBJ1-5, with TRBD1 matching over 11 bases. This CDR3 region has 14 residues. The germline gives CDR1 LNHDA, CDR2 SQIVND (reference sequence). V dropped 6 bases and J dropped 7; count of bases not matched to a gene: 5. CDR3 in amino acids: CASRWDRGEQPQHF. Written as DNA, the CDR3 is TGTGCCAGTAGATGGGACAGGGGGGAGCAGCCCCAGCATTTT.

This chain links TRBV7-3 with TRBJ2-2; maybe TRBD2 (6 bases). CDR3 length: 13 amino acids. The germline V gene encodes CDR1 SGHTA and CDR2 FQGTGA. Between the trimmed V and J ends, which lost 6 bases and 4 bases, there was a span of 9 bases. This chain's CDR3 is CASRPGGTGELFF. The CDR3 nucleotides read TGTGCCAGCAGACCCGGGGGCACCGGGGAGCTGTTTTTT.

This chain connects TRBV2 to TRBJ2-1, with D possibly TRBD2 on 7 matching bases. This CDR3 is built from 18 residues. Trimming cost V 3 bases and J 12 bases, with 30 bases left between them. The germline gives CDR1 SNHLY, CDR2 FYNNEI. CDR3 region: CASSDKMGGPIVTYGQFF. The DNA of the CDR3 is TGTGCCAGCAGTGATAAGATGGGGGGGCCGATAGTGACATATGGGCAGTTCTTC.

This clone turned up a few times. V is TRBV28 and J is TRBJ2-5, with D perhaps TRBD2 (6 bases). CDR1 is MDHEN, CDR2 SYDVKM, per germline. The CDR3 runs 13 residues. The ends were cut back, 3 bases at V and 5 bases at J, with 10 bases in the middle. Written as DNA, the CDR3 is TGTGCCAGCAGTTTCGGGGGTACGGAGACCCAGTACTTC. Translated, it gives CASSFGGTETQYF. Complete variable domain (other parts from reference TRBV28 and TRBJ2-5): DVKVTQSSRYLVKRTGEKVFLECVQDMDHENMFWYRQDPGLGLRLIYFSYDVKMKEKGDIPEGYSVSREKKERFSLILESASTNQTSMYLCASSFGGTETQYFGPGTRLLVL.

This clone was counted at least ten times. The rearrangement joins TRBV5-1 to TRBJ1-1; D remains ambiguous. Per germline, CDR1 SGHRS and CDR2 YFSETQ. V was pared by 2 bases and J by 1 base, with 3 bases between. CDR3 length equals 12 residues. The CDR3 DNA reads as TGCGCCAGCAGCTTACAGAACACTGAAGCTTTCTTT. Translation gives CASSLQNTEAFF.

This clone was counted only a few times. The chain joins TRBV28 to TRBJ1-1, with D unclear. CDR1 is MDHEN, CDR2 SYDVKM, per germline. The V gene lost 3 bases and the J gene lost 10 bases, with 15 bases spanning the gap. The CDR3 extends over 13 amino acids. This CDR3 reads CASSLTTPPRAFF. DNA for the CDR3: TGTGCCAGCAGTTTGACGACCCCCCCCAGAGCTTTCTTT.

CDR3 in DNA: TGTGCCAGCAGCCCCCGGGACAGTTACAATGAGCAGTTCTTC. Translation gives CASSPRDSYNEQFF. The chain joins TRBV7-9 to TRBJ2-1; 7 bases fit TRBD1. Germline values: CDR1 SEHNR, CDR2 FQNEAQ (reference sequence). V trimming: 5 bases; J trimming: 4 bases; junction bases outside the gene matches: 5. The CDR3 runs 14 residues.

The chain couples TRBV18 to TRBJ1-1; D is unresolved. Trimming stripped 1 base from V and 2 bases from J, with 8 bases between. The germline V gene encodes CDR1 KGHSH and CDR2 LQKENI. The CDR3 totals 14 residues. The CDR3 DNA reads as TGTGCCAGCTCACCACGGACGTTCAACACTGAAGCTTTCTTT. It translates to CASSPRTFNTEAFF.